This TCR beta chain was documented in a study of shared T cell receptors in the human thymus. The repertoire was sequenced with immunoSEQ multiplex PCR; TCRdb's copy has only in-frame clones and lacks some. The sample includes fewer than 700,000 clones, roughly 90% of them seen just once. This sample also belongs to another study, concerning human thymus T cells.

This TCR was sampled from a boy in the first two years of life with a congenital heart defect. Sequencing used thymocytes.

The CDR3 nucleotides are TGTGCCAGCAGAACTACCGGGACAGGGGGCGGCGAGACCCAGTACTTC. Translating it yields CASRTTGTGGGETQYF. This sequence joins TRBV25-1 and TRBJ2-5; 12 bases are a match to TRBD1. The V gene end was trimmed by 6 bases and the J gene end by 5 bases; junction bases not matched to a gene: 10. The CDR3 is 16 amino acids. Germline V gene sequence: CDR1 MGHDK, CDR2 SYGVNS.